The sequence of this T cell receptor (beta chain) was determined in a study of blood T cell repertoires in COVID-19. Study in general: Samples came from the United States, Italy and Spain, spanning acute and convalescent COVID-19. PBMCs, B-cell-depleted T cells, or T cells provided the cDNA or gDNA that made up the material.

Germline V CDR1 and CDR2: LNHDA, SQIVND (reference sequence). V lost 9 bases and J lost 2; bases outside the gene matches: 7. The CDR3 has 14 residues. Authors' analysis steps: The assay estimated nucleated cells by amplifying reference gene primers. TCRdb's table, derived via immunoSEQ multiplex PCR, lists solely in-frame clones and lacks some. V and J calls and clone size are those listed in that table; D and trimming were worked out from the DNA. The table lists 90,000 to 120,000 clones, approximately 89% of them singletons, with around 7% in the top ten. The sequence was obtained from a man aged 50 to 60 with active or convalescent COVID-19. The V and J genes are TRBV19 and TRBJ1-2, with 9 bases identical to TRBD1. Material for sequencing was peripheral blood. CDR3 bases: TGTGCCAGAATACAGGGGGCCCACAACTATGGCTACACCTTC. This gives the protein CARIQGAHNYGYTF.